A selection of T cell receptor beta chains follows, all from one sample in a study of shared clonotypes between healthy human individuals. Here immunoSEQ multiplex PCR was the method, and the copy in TCRdb shows in-frame clones only, minus some. The top ten clones hold about 17% of a sample with around 300,000 clones, around 87% of them seen once. The sample was memory CD8+ T cells sorted from blood. The receptors derive from a young man in good health. Each CDR3 is given with its conserved first and last residue. The D gene is left open where the match is weak. Clone size, where shown, is once, few, many, or a class for clones that have expanded.

j_call | d_call | clone_size | v_call | cdr3_nt | cdr3_aa
TRBJ2-7 | - | once | TRBV13 | TGTGCCAGCAGCTTGACAGCGTTGGGCTACGAGCAGTACTTC | CASSLTALGYEQYF
TRBJ2-7 | - | - | TRBV1 | TGCACCAGCAGCGCCAGACCGCCCCTAGCGGGAGCGTCCTACGAGCAGTACTTC | CTSSARPPLAGASYEQYF
TRBJ2-1 | - | - | TRBV5-1 | TGCGCCAGCAGCTTGGTCATTAGTAGCAATGAGCAGTTCTTC | CASSLVISSNEQFF
TRBJ2-7 | TRBD2 | many | TRBV10-3 | TGTGCCATCAGTGACAGGACTAGCGGGAGTTCCTACGAGCAGTACTTC | CAISDRTSGSSYEQYF
TRBJ2-1 | - | - | TRBV20-1 | TGCAGTGCTAGCGACTGGGATGAGCAGTTCTTC | CSASDWDEQFF
TRBJ1-2 | - | - | TRBV7-9 | TGTGCCAGCAGCTTAATTTCAGGCTATGGCTACACCTTC | CASSLISGYGYTF
TRBJ2-7 | - | - | TRBV13 | TGTGCCAGCAGCTTACAAGGGAACTACGAGCAGTACTTC | CASSLQGNYEQYF
TRBJ2-1 | - | - | TRBV4-1 | TGCGCCAGCAGCCAAGCACCAGGATACAATGAGCAGTTCTTC | CASSQAPGYNEQFF
TRBJ2-2 | - | - | TRBV7-9 | TGTGCCAGCACCTTCGGGGGAGAGGAGGCCGGGGAGCTGTTTTTT | CASTFGGEEAGELFF
TRBJ2-5 | TRBD1 | - | TRBV18 | TGTGCCAGCTCACACCATACTAAGGACAGGGATGAGACCCAGTACTTC | CASSHHTKDRDETQYF
TRBJ2-7 | - | - | TRBV11-2 | TGTGCCAGCAGCTTAGATCTAGCGTCCGAGCAGTACTTC | CASSLDLASEQYF
TRBJ2-1 | TRBD1 | - | TRBV7-7 | TGTGCTAGCAGCTCGAGGACAGGGAGAGGTGAGCAGTTCTTC | CASSSRTGRGEQFF
TRBJ1-2 | - | - | TRBV4-1 | TGCGCCAGCAGCCAAGTGGCAGCCTATGGCTACACCTTC | CASSQVAAYGYTF
TRBJ2-1 | TRBD2 | - | TRBV27 | TGTGCCAGCAGTGCGTTGGCGGGAGAGGGCTACAATGAGCAGTTCTTC | CASSALAGEGYNEQFF
TRBJ2-3 | TRBD1 | - | TRBV7-7 | TGTGCTCACCAAGTGGGACAGACCGCAGATACGCAGTATTTT | CAHQVGQTADTQYF
TRBJ2-7 | - | once | TRBV5-1 | TGCGCCAGCAGCTTGGACAGCCTAGAAACCTACGAGCAGTACTTC | CASSLDSLETYEQYF
TRBJ2-4 | TRBD2 | - | TRBV5-6 | TGTGCCAGCAGCGGAGGAACTAGCGGCAAAAACATTCAGTACTTC | CASSGGTSGKNIQYF
TRBJ1-1 | - | once | TRBV5-1 | TGCGCCAGCAGCCCACTGCCGGGTTTAAACACTGAAGCTTTCTTT | CASSPLPGLNTEAFF
TRBJ2-5 | TRBD2 | - | TRBV9 | TGTGCCAGCAGCGTAAGCCCCGGGGGGGTCGAGTACCAAGAGACCCAGTACTTC | CASSVSPGGVEYQETQYF
TRBJ2-7 | TRBD1 | once | TRBV7-6 | TGTGCCAGCAGCGCCCGACAGGGCCACTACGAGCAGTACTTC | CASSARQGHYEQYF
TRBJ1-1 | - | - | TRBV9 | TGTGCCAGCAGCGTAGATTGGGGGGCCACTGAAGCTTTCTTT | CASSVDWGATEAFF
TRBJ2-1 | - | - | TRBV4-3 | TGCGCCAGCAGCCAAGGCACTCCTGAACTGGCCGGTACCTGGGAGCAGTTCTTC | CASSQGTPELAGTWEQFF
TRBJ2-7 | - | once | TRBV30 | TGTGCCTGGAGTGTGAAAGCGAGCACCGGGTTATACGAGCAGTACTTC | CAWSVKASTGLYEQYF
TRBJ2-7 | TRBD1 | - | TRBV5-6 | TGTGCCAGCAGCTTAATCGGGACAGGGATTAACGAGCAGTACTTC | CASSLIGTGINEQYF
TRBJ1-1 | - | few | TRBV5-6 | TGTGCCAGCAGCTTGGCCGGGGTGCTGAACACTGAAGCTTTCTTT | CASSLAGVLNTEAFF
TRBJ2-1 | - | once | TRBV7-9 | TGTGCCAGCAGCCCCCCCTCCGGGCTAGGCAGAGGTGAGCAGTTCTTC | CASSPPSGLGRGEQFF
TRBJ2-4 | TRBD2 | - | TRBV27 | TGTGCCAGCAGCGGACTAGATGCCAAAAACATTCAGTACTTC | CASSGLDAKNIQYF
TRBJ1-2 | - | - | TRBV4-1 | TGCGCCAGCAGCCAAGCCACCGGGACACTTTTCAACTATGGCTACACCTTC | CASSQATGTLFNYGYTF
TRBJ2-7 | TRBD1 | - | TRBV5-4 | TGTGCCAGCAGCTTGTCCCGGACAGGGGGCCTGATCGGGGAGCAGTACTTC | CASSLSRTGGLIGEQYF
TRBJ1-2 | - | - | TRBV9 | TGTGCCAGCAGCGTAGGCCCTCCCGAGATGCATGGGGATGGCTACACCTTC | CASSVGPPEMHGDGYTF
TRBJ1-5 | TRBD1 | - | TRBV4-1 | TGCGCCAGCAGCCCGGGAACAGGGGTCGGGCAGCCCCAGCATTTT | CASSPGTGVGQPQHF
TRBJ2-7 | - | once | TRBV13 | TGTGCCAGCAGCCTCGGACTCCCGGCCGTGTACGAGCAGTACTTC | CASSLGLPAVYEQYF
TRBJ1-2 | TRBD1 | - | TRBV7-9 | TGTGCCAGCGGATACGGACAGGGACTAAACTATGGCTACACCTTC | CASGYGQGLNYGYTF
TRBJ1-1 | TRBD1 | - | TRBV19 | TGTGCCAGTGTTGATGAGCCAGGGGGCAACACTGAAGCTTTCTTT | CASVDEPGGNTEAFF
TRBJ1-4 | - | - | TRBV7-9 | TGTGCCAGCAGCTTACCCGGACCGACGGCGGGACTGTTTTTT | CASSLPGPTAGLFF
TRBJ2-7 | - | - | TRBV30 | TGTGCCTGGCTAGTCGGCTACGAGCAGTACTTC | CAWLVGYEQYF
TRBJ2-7 | - | - | TRBV7-3 | TGTGCCAGCAGCTTAATGGGGGGACCGAGCTACGAGCAGTACTTC | CASSLMGGPSYEQYF
TRBJ2-1 | TRBD2 | - | TRBV2 | TGTGCCAGCAGTGAAGGGAGTAGCGGGGGGATGGATTACAATGAGCAGTTCTTC | CASSEGSSGGMDYNEQFF
TRBJ1-6 | TRBD1 | - | TRBV10-2 | TGCGCCAGCAGTGAGTCCCGACAGGGCGATTCACCCCTCCACTTT | CASSESRQGDSPLHF
TRBJ2-7 | - | - | TRBV2 | TGTGCCAGCTCCATCGGTAACGCCTACGAGCAGTACTTC | CASSIGNAYEQYF
TRBJ2-7 | - | - | TRBV25-1 | TGTGCCAGCAGTGAACAGGGTCCCTACGAGCAGTACTTC | CASSEQGPYEQYF
TRBJ2-4 | - | - | TRBV4-3 | TGCGCCAGCAGCCAAGTACCACTTCGGACAGCCGGGTCAGGGGCCAAAAACATTCAGTACTTC | CASSQVPLRTAGSGAKNIQYF
TRBJ1-2 | TRBD1 | - | TRBV2 | TGTGCCAGTCCCCTACTAGTCGACAGGGGGTACGGCTATGGCTACACCTTC | CASPLLVDRGYGYGYTF
TRBJ2-2 | - | - | TRBV12-5 | TGTGCTAGTGGTTTCCGCCCCGGGGAGCTGTTTTTT | CASGFRPGELFF
TRBJ2-3 | TRBD2 | - | TRBV10-3 | TGTGCCATCAGGGAAGGAGCGGGGGGCCCAGATACGCAGTATTTT | CAIREGAGGPDTQYF
TRBJ2-1 | - | - | TRBV27 | TGTGCCACTTGGATGGGAAACAATGAGCAGTTCTTC | CATWMGNNEQFF
TRBJ2-2 | - | - | TRBV1 | TGCACCAGCAGCCAAGTGCCGGGAAGGCCGTACACCGGGGAGCTGTTTTTT | CTSSQVPGRPYTGELFF
TRBJ1-2 | - | - | TRBV7-8 | TGTGCCAGCAGCCCACAGGGTTCCAACTATGGCTACACCTTC | CASSPQGSNYGYTF
TRBJ2-7 | TRBD1 | - | TRBV5-6 | TGTGCCAGCAGCTCGACAGGGCCCCTCTACGAGCAGTACTTC | CASSSTGPLYEQYF